The source of this T cell receptor (beta chain) is a study of shared clonotypes between healthy human individuals. Overall study findings and caveats: Naive CD4 clonotypes overlapped across several donors at roughly 5%.

The naive CD8 population came from CD45RO-negative cells selected for CCR7, without terminally differentiated effector memory CD45RA+ cells. Repertoires were generated with immunoSEQ multiplex PCR, while TCRdb's copy carries only in-frame clones and drops some. The sample includes hundreds of thousands of clones, approximately 96% seen only once; the top ten take 0.11%. Comment on this clone: What it binds is not known.

The sequence was obtained from a young woman in good health. Sequencing was performed on naive CD8+ T cells sorted from blood.

The CDR3 sequence is CASSLSPWTRNEAFF. CDR3 coding DNA: TGTGCCAGCAGTTTATCCCCCTGGACACGAAACGAAGCTTTCTTT. The V gene is TRBV27, the J gene TRBJ1-1, with a tentative D call TRBD1 (5 bases). V was pared by 0 bases and J by 8 bases, with 16 bases between. This CDR3 is 15 amino acids long. From germline, CDR1 is MNHEY and CDR2 SMNVEV (reference sequence).